This entry lists 18 T cell receptor beta chains sequenced from one sample in a study of blood T cell repertoires in COVID-19. Profiled with immunoSEQ multiplex PCR; TCRdb holds only in-frame clones, not every one. The data show under 250,000 clones, about 91% seen once. The specimen sequenced was peripheral blood. The receptors were gathered from a man aged 25-45 years with acute or convalescent COVID-19.

This clone was picked up a small number of times. The genes are TRBV27 and TRBJ1-1; D remains ambiguous. The CDR3 is made up of 14 amino acids. CDR1 is MNHEY, CDR2 SMNVEV, per germline (reference sequence). V was shortened by 3 bases and J by 3 bases, with 11 bases between the two germline ends. CDR3 amino acids: CASSFGGVDTEAFF. The CDR3 DNA reads TGTGCCAGCAGTTTCGGCGGGGTGGACACTGAAGCTTTCTTT.

This clone was picked up one time. This rearrangement joins TRBV12-3 or TRBV12-4 to TRBJ2-1; weak D call: TRBD1 (6 bases). The CDR3 sequence is 13 residues long. Trimming took 6 bases from V and 0 from J, leaving 6 bases between them. The CDR3 spells CASRTGSYNEQFF. CDR3 DNA sequence: TGTGCCAGCAGGACAGGCTCCTACAATGAGCAGTTCTTC.

The chain links TRBV7-9 to TRBJ1-1; D possibly corresponds to TRBD1 (6 bases). The CDR3 length is 15 residues. Trimming left V 1 base short and J 5 bases short, with 14 bases between. Germline CDR1 reads SEHNR; CDR2 reads FQNEAQ (reference sequence). The CDR3 DNA is TGTGCCAGCAGCTTAGACAGGGTTGACGGGACTGAAGCTTTCTTT. It translates to CASSLDRVDGTEAFF.

This rearrangement joins TRBV28 to TRBJ1-6; D not resolved. The CDR3 spans 13 residues. The germline CDR1 and CDR2 sequences are MDHEN and SYDVKM. V was clipped by 7 bases and J by 9 bases, with 13 bases between them. The CDR3 loop reads CASTEPRISPLHF. CDR3 nucleotides: TGTGCCAGCACCGAACCCAGGATTTCACCCCTCCACTTT.

The rearrangement links TRBV7-2 to TRBJ2-3; D not certain. V dropped 3 bases and J dropped 2 bases, with 6 bases sitting between them. The CDR3 consists of 13 residues. Per germline, CDR1 SGHTA and CDR2 FQGNSA. CDR3 protein: CASSFLYTDTQYF. CDR3 nucleotides: TGTGCCAGCAGCTTCCTATACACAGATACGCAGTATTTT.

The rearrangement joins TRBV4-2 to TRBJ2-5; possibly TRBD2 for D (6 bases). The CDR3 has 15 residues. Trimming left V 0 bases short and J 1 base short, with 9 bases between. The germline CDR1 and CDR2 sequences are LGHNA and YNFKEQ. The CDR3 coding sequence is TGTGCCAGCAGCCAAGATGGGGGGACCCAAGAGACCCAGTACTTC. Translating it yields CASSQDGGTQETQYF.

The V and J genes are TRBV4-1 and TRBJ2-3; TRBD1 is a possible D gene (5 bases). CDR1 and CDR2 (germline): MGHRA, YSYEKL. The CDR3 extends over 18 amino acids. The V end was cut by 1 base, the J end by 3 bases, with 20 bases between. The CDR3 reads CASSQGALGGRVTDTQYF. The CDR3 nucleotides read TGCGCCAGCAGCCAAGGGGCCCTTGGTGGCAGGGTAACAGATACGCAGTATTTT.

The chain joins TRBV6-5 to TRBJ2-7, with 11 positions matching TRBD1. The germline CDR1 and CDR2 sequences are MNHEY and SVGAGI. Unmatched junction bases numbered 7, after V lost 6 bases and J lost 6 bases. The CDR3 has 14 residues. The chain's CDR3 is CASSKDRGRGEQYF. Here the CDR3 DNA reads TGTGCCAGCAGCAAGGACAGGGGGCGCGGCGAGCAGTACTTC.

With respect to this clone: No DNA is shown, since the ends of the CDR3 on it are uncertain; the CDR3 is the one TCRdb lists. The gene calls are TRBV28 and TRBJ1-2; no check of the table's D call, TRBD1, against the DNA was made. The CDR3 totals 14 residues, both ends included. The germline V gene has CDR1 MDHEN and CDR2 SYDVKM. This CDR3 reads CASSSSGHPYGYTF.

The chain employs TRBV4-1 and TRBJ1-6, with D unresolved. CDR3 size: 17 residues. The V and J ends lost 3 bases and 2 bases respectively, with 14 bases between them. Germline V CDR1 and CDR2: MGHRA, YSYEKL. DNA of the CDR3: TGCGCCAGCAGCCAGGCGCAGTCCGACACCTATAATTCACCCCTCCACTTT. Its translation: CASSQAQSDTYNSPLHF.

The V and J genes are TRBV6-5 and TRBJ2-3; maybe TRBD1 (5 bases). The CDR3 is 12 amino acids. Trimming shortened V by 6 bases and J by 9 bases, and 13 bases separated the two germline ends. Per the germline V gene, CDR1 is MNHEY and CDR2 is SVGAGI. The CDR3 loop is CASRVPSGTQYF. CDR3 bases: TGTGCCAGCAGGGTACCCTCAGGGACGCAGTATTTT.

The rearrangement joins TRBV2 to TRBJ1-4, with D perhaps matching TRBD1 (5 bases). The germline V gene has CDR1 SNHLY and CDR2 FYNNEI. The CDR3 is 14 amino acids. Trimming took off 7 bases at V and 10 bases at J, with 19 bases between the two ends. Here the CDR3 reads CASKTEGSGGKLFF. CDR3 bases: TGTGCCAGCAAGACAGAAGGTTCCGGGGGAAAACTGTTTTTT.

This chain connects TRBV5-1 to TRBJ2-3, with TRBD2 matching over 8 bases. Germline lookup yields CDR1 SGHRS and CDR2 YFSETQ. V lost 2 bases and J lost 0; bases outside the gene matches: 2. This CDR3 region has 15 residues. CDR3 loop: CASSLSGSSTDTQYF. As DNA, the CDR3 is TGCGCCAGCAGCTTAAGCGGGAGTAGCACAGATACGCAGTATTTT.

The chain employs TRBV28 and TRBJ2-1; 8 nucleotides agree with TRBD2. The CDR3 contains 16 residues. CDR1 and CDR2 (germline): MDHEN, SYDVKM. Germline trimming cut 1 base from V and 8 bases from J; bases unmatched to any gene: 10. CDR3 DNA sequence: TGTGCCAGCAGTTTATACAGCGGGGGCCTGGGGCATGAGCAGTTCTTC. This sequence encodes CASSLYSGGLGHEQFF. The variable domain in full, completed from reference TRBV28 and TRBJ2-1, reads DVKVTQSSRYLVKRTGEKVFLECVQDMDHENMFWYRQDPGLGLRLIYFSYDVKMKEKGDIPEGYSVSREKKERFSLILESASTNQTSMYLCASSLYSGGLGHEQFFGPGTRLTVL.

This clone was detected many times. The chain carries TRBV5-5 and TRBJ2-3, with 10 positions matching TRBD2. CDR3 length equals 17 residues. The germline V gene has CDR1 SGHKS and CDR2 YYEKEE (reference sequence). Trimming at V came to 2 bases and at J to 1 base, leaving 7 bases not matched to a gene. This chain's CDR3 is CASSFLLAGRGTDTQYF. CDR3 coding DNA: TGTGCCAGCAGCTTCTTACTAGCGGGGCGTGGCACAGATACGCAGTATTTT.

The chain is built from TRBV7-9 and TRBJ1-2; 7 bases match TRBD1. After removal of 5 bases from V and 4 bases from J, the junction contained 4 bases not matched to a gene. This CDR3 contains 13 residues. Germline CDR1 is SEHNR and CDR2 is FQNEAQ (reference sequence). For the CDR3, the DNA is TGTGCCAGCAGCCACGGGACAGCCTATGGCTACACCTTC. This translates into CASSHGTAYGYTF. The entire variable domain, with the rest obtained from reference TRBV7-9 and TRBJ1-2, is as follows: DTGVSQNPRHKITKRGQNVTFRCDPISEHNRLYWYRQTLGQGPEFLTYFQNEAQLEKSRLLSDRFSAERPKGSFSTLEIQRTEQGDSAMYLCASSHGTAYGYTFGSGTRLTVV.

This chain joins TRBV28 and TRBJ1-2; D is uncertain. Looked up from germline, CDR1 is MDHEN and CDR2 is SYDVKM. The CDR3 has 13 residues. Trimming left V 2 bases short and J 8 bases short, with 12 bases between. CDR3 loop: CASSLRMGLGYTF. Here the CDR3 DNA reads TGTGCCAGCAGTTTACGAATGGGCCTAGGCTACACCTTC.

V and J are TRBV5-3 and TRBJ1-2; no firm D call. TRBV5-3 has ORF status, its function being uncertain. Trimming stripped 2 bases from V and 6 bases from J, with 11 bases between. The CDR3 runs to 13 residues. The CDR3 DNA follows: TGTGCCAGAAGCTTTACTGACTTTCATGGCTACACCTTC. Amino acid sequence: CARSFTDFHGYTF.